Following are 3 T cell receptor beta chains from one sample sequenced in a study of cytomegalovirus exposure and HLA in healthy donors. The PCR was carried out with 60 Vbeta primers and 13 Jbeta primers. This table comes from immunoSEQ multiplex PCR, and its TCRdb copy is limited to in-frame clones, with some not included. The table records 90,000 to 120,000 clones, 74% of them present only once. The sample was PBMCs. The source of these receptors is a man aged 45 to 65 in good health and CMV-seropositive.

The V and J genes are TRBV6-4 and TRBJ2-4, with D possibly TRBD1 on 5 matching bases. V lost 8 bases to trimming and J lost 1 base, with 15 bases between them. The CDR3 contains 15 residues. From germline, CDR1 is MRHNA and CDR2 SNTAGT. The CDR3 sequence is CASLKGKCAKNIQYF. DNA of the CDR3: TGTGCCAGCCTTAAGGGGAAGTGCGCCAAAAACATTCAGTACTTC.

This chain links TRBV9 with TRBJ2-3; 10 nucleotides match TRBD2. Germline CDR1 SGDLS, CDR2 YYNGEE. V trimming: 0 bases; J trimming: 4 bases; junction bases outside the gene matches: 5. The CDR3 totals 16 residues. CDR3 DNA: TGTGCCAGCAGCGTAGGTCTAGCGGGAGTATCAGATACGCAGTATTTT. This gives the protein CASSVGLAGVSDTQYF.

V usage is TRBV2 and J usage is TRBJ1-2; no firm D call. The CDR3 has 15 amino acids. Germline V gives CDR1 SNHLY, CDR2 FYNNEI. Trimming cost V 7 bases and J 7 bases, with 22 bases left between them. CDR3 in amino acids: CASKSRSPVSSGYTF. DNA for the CDR3: TGTGCCAGCAAAAGCAGGTCGCCAGTCTCGAGTGGCTACACCTTC. Looking up the rest from reference TRBV2 and TRBJ1-2 gives the full variable domain: EPEVTQTPSHQVTQMGQEVILRCVPISNHLYFYWYRQILGQKVEFLVSFYNNEISEKSEIFDDQFSVERPDGSNFTLKIRSTKLEDSAMYFCASKSRSPVSSGYTFGSGTRLTVV.